Listed here are 32 T cell receptor beta chains from one sample, sequenced in a study of graft-versus-host responses after intestinal transplantation. Clones were sequenced by immunoSEQ multiplex PCR, and TCRdb holds only the in-frame ones, with some missing. This table has more than 75,000 clones, around 90% appearing once. The antigens for these receptors are not known. Source: unstimulated CD4+ T cells sorted from spleen or lymph node cells, taken before transplant. All receptors come from a human donor who was the organ donor for an intestinal transplant.

This chain connects TRBV4-2 to TRBJ1-2; 11 nucleotides match TRBD1. The CDR3 has 16 amino acids. Trimming cost V 2 bases and J 2 bases; bases outside gene matches: 4. CDR1 LGHNA and CDR2 YNFKEQ come from the germline V gene. CDR3 DNA: TGTGCCAGCAGCCAACCCGGGACAGGGGGAAACTATGGCTACACCTTC. This translates into CASSQPGTGGNYGYTF.

For this clone: Compared with germline, one end of the junction differs, possibly owing to a read error. The chain recombines TRBV5-6 with TRBJ2-5; the D gene is possibly TRBD1 (5 bases). Germline CDR1 and CDR2: SGHDT and YYEEEE. This CDR3 has 13 residues. The CDR3 nucleotides are TGTGCCAGCAGATTGGGGCAGGGAGAGACCCAGTACTTC. Protein sequence: CASRLGQGETQYF.

V and J are TRBV5-4 and TRBJ1-4; 8 bases match TRBD1. The length of the CDR3 is 16 residues. CDR1 is SGHNT, CDR2 YYREEE, per germline (reference sequence). The V gene end was trimmed by 0 bases and the J gene end by 8 bases; junction bases not matched to a gene: 9. The chain's CDR3 is CASSLDAGQGDEKLFF. The CDR3 coding sequence is TGTGCCAGCAGCTTGGATGCCGGACAGGGTGACGAAAAACTGTTTTTT.

Turning to this clone: Other DNA sequences in this sample translate to the same CDR3. V and J are TRBV19 and TRBJ2-1, with D unclear. The CDR3 has 14 amino acids. V was shortened by 3 bases and J by 0 bases, with 6 bases between the two germline ends. CDR1 LNHDA and CDR2 SQIVND come from the germline V gene (reference sequence). For the CDR3, the DNA is TGTGCCAGTAGTATTCCCAGCTCCTACAATGAGCAGTTCTTC. Translation: CASSIPSSYNEQFF.

The V and J genes are TRBV28 and TRBJ1-3, with TRBD1 matching over 8 bases. J was trimmed by 0 bases and V by 5 bases; bases with no gene match: 3. This CDR3 comprises 15 residues. The germline gives CDR1 MDHEN, CDR2 SYDVKM. CDR3: CASSRQGNSGNTIYF. CDR3 sequence (DNA): TGTGCCAGCAGTCGACAGGGGAACTCTGGAAACACCATATATTTT.

The chain carries TRBV7-6 and TRBJ2-2, with D unresolved. CDR3 length equals 16 residues. Germline V lookup: CDR1 SGHVS, CDR2 FNYEAQ. Trimming shortened V by 1 base and J by 0 bases, and 9 bases separated the two germline ends. This CDR3 reads CASSLGQDSNTGELFF. DNA for the CDR3: TGTGCCAGCAGCTTAGGGCAGGATTCGAACACCGGGGAGCTGTTTTTT.

This chain uses TRBV30 with TRBJ1-3; a weak D match, TRBD1 (6 bases). CDR3 length: 16 amino acids. V was pared by 5 bases and J by 0 bases, with 17 bases between. Germline CDR1 GTSNPN, CDR2 SVGIG (reference sequence). The CDR3 bases are TGTGCCTGGGGGGACGTGAGGGGGAGCTCTGGAAACACCATATATTTT. This gives the protein CAWGDVRGSSGNTIYF. The full variable domain, with the rest looked up from reference TRBV30 and TRBJ1-3, is SQTIHQWPATLVQPVGSPLSLECTVEGTSNPNLYWYRQAAGRGLQLLFYSVGIGQISSEVPQNLSASRPQDRQFILSSKKLLLSDSGFYLCAWGDVRGSSGNTIYFGEGSWLTVV.

This chain links TRBV5-4 with TRBJ2-1, with a tentative D call TRBD2 (7 bases). Trimming removed 9 bases from V and 2 bases from J, with 15 bases in between. This CDR3 is built from 14 residues. The germline V gene encodes CDR1 SGHNT and CDR2 YYREEE (reference sequence). The CDR3 DNA is TGTGCCACCGGGGGGCGGGGGCCCTACAATGAGCAGTTCTTC. Translating it yields CATGGRGPYNEQFF.

The CDR3 nucleotides are TGTGCCTGGATGAGGGGGCATGGAAACACCATATATTTT. Protein sequence: CAWMRGHGNTIYF. This chain joins TRBV30 and TRBJ1-3; TRBD1 aligns across 7 bases. Per the germline V gene, CDR1 is GTSNPN and CDR2 is SVGIG (reference sequence). There are 13 residues in the CDR3. The trim removed 4 bases at V and 3 bases at J, leaving 3 bases unmatched.

The J gene is TRBJ2-1, the V gene TRBV21-1; the tabulated D call, TRBD2, remains unverified against the DNA. TRBV21-1 is designated a pseudogene. This CDR3 is 16 amino acids long. The CDR3 bases are TGTGCCAGCAGCAAAGCTGCGGGTCCTTGTACAAATGAGCAGTTCTTC. This encodes CASSKAAGPCTNEQFF.

This chain uses TRBV6-1 with TRBJ2-7; 7 nucleotides match TRBD1. Trimming removed 6 bases from V and 0 bases from J; junction bases left unmatched: 5. The germline CDR1 and CDR2 sequences are MNHNS and SASEGT. The CDR3 spans 14 residues. The CDR3 here is CASRGTVSSYEQYF. The CDR3 DNA is TGTGCCAGCAGGGGGACAGTGAGCTCCTACGAGCAGTACTTC.

As DNA, the CDR3 is TGTGCCAGTAGAAGAGACTACCCCAGCTCCTACAATGAGCAGTTCTTC. Protein product: CASRRDYPSSYNEQFF. This chain connects TRBV19 to TRBJ2-1, with D possibly matching TRBD2 (5 bases). Germline assignment: CDR1 LNHDA and CDR2 SQIVND (reference sequence). The CDR3 is 16 amino acids. The ends were cut back, 6 bases at V and 0 bases at J, with 15 bases in the middle.

The chain has TRBV19 and TRBJ2-7; TRBD2 matches at 10 bases. The V segment lost 7 bases and the J segment 2 bases; nucleotides outside the gene matches: 8. CDR3 length equals 15 residues. Germline V CDR1 and CDR2: LNHDA, SQIVND (reference sequence). In DNA, the CDR3 is TGTGCCAGTAAACCGTGGGGGACTAGCGCCTACGAGCAGTACTTC. Residues: CASKPWGTSAYEQYF.

V gene TRBV7-3 combines with J gene TRBJ1-2, with 10 positions matching TRBD1. The CDR3 sequence is 13 residues long. From germline, CDR1 is SGHTA and CDR2 FQGTGA. V was clipped by 5 bases and J by 4 bases; unmatched bases: 1. The CDR3: CASSRTGGYGYTF. In nucleotides, the CDR3 is TGTGCCAGCAGCCGGACAGGGGGCTATGGCTACACCTTC.

This sequence joins TRBV11-3 and TRBJ2-1; TRBD2 agrees at 12 bases. The CDR3 has 14 residues. Per the germline V gene, CDR1 is SGHNT and CDR2 is YENEEA. V lost 3 bases and J lost 13; bases outside the gene matches: 7. The CDR3 DNA reads TGTGCCAGCAGCTTTTGGACTAGCGGGGAGACACAGTTCTTC. Translated, it gives CASSFWTSGETQFF.

The chain links TRBV5-1 to TRBJ2-3; D perhaps matches TRBD2 (7 bases). Germline CDR1 reads SGHRS; CDR2 reads YFSETQ. The CDR3 loop spans 15 amino acids. Trimming shortened V by 5 bases and J by 0 bases, and 13 bases separated the two germline ends. The CDR3 loop is CASSWGGLSTDTQYF. The CDR3 DNA reads as TGCGCCAGCAGTTGGGGGGGCCTGAGCACAGATACGCAGTATTTT.

CDR3 sequence reads: CASSYTAGGPSYEQYF. CDR3 nucleotides: TGTGCCAGCAGCTATACCGCCGGGGGGCCCTCCTACGAGCAGTACTTC. This sequence joins TRBV7-9 and TRBJ2-5, with D tentatively TRBD2 (7 bases). The DNA end favors TRBJ2-7, so the J call may be wrong. The CDR3 length is 16 residues. Germline lookup yields CDR1 SEHNR and CDR2 FQNEAQ (reference sequence).

This chain links TRBV10-2 with TRBJ2-5; 13 bases fit TRBD2. V was clipped by 6 bases and J by 5 bases; unmatched bases: 6. The germline V gene encodes CDR1 WSHSY and CDR2 SAAADI. The CDR3 contains 15 residues. CDR3 in amino acids: CASRATSGGRETQYF. CDR3 sequence (DNA): TGCGCCAGCAGAGCGACTAGCGGGGGGCGGGAGACCCAGTACTTC.

DNA of the CDR3: TGCAGCGTTGATAATGACCAAGAGACCCAGTACTTC. Its translation: CSVDNDQETQYF. The chain couples TRBV29-1 to TRBJ2-5, with D uncertain. There are 12 residues in the CDR3. The germline V gene encodes CDR1 SQVTM and CDR2 ANQGSEA. With 3 bases removed from V and 0 bases from J, the gap between germline ends came to 5 bases.

This clone came up a few times. The chain carries TRBV19 and TRBJ2-5; 11 bases are shared with TRBD2. V gave up 4 bases and J gave up 2 bases; unmatched junction bases: 9. The germline gives CDR1 LNHDA, CDR2 SQIVND (reference sequence). CDR3 length: 17 amino acids. CDR3 residues: CASSTPPGLAVQETQYF. CDR3 DNA: TGTGCCAGTAGTACCCCCCCGGGACTAGCGGTTCAAGAGACCCAGTACTTC.

This clone was seen a single time. The rearrangement joins TRBV4-1 to TRBJ1-1; D possibly corresponds to TRBD1 (6 bases). Trimming removed 4 bases from V and 1 base from J, with 13 bases in between. Germline values: CDR1 MGHRA, CDR2 YSYEKL. This CDR3 spans 15 amino acids. The CDR3 DNA is TGCGCCAGCAGCCCTCCGGGACACAAGAACACTGAAGCTTTCTTT. It translates to CASSPPGHKNTEAFF.

This clone was counted once. The CDR3 sequence is CASSLTWLADEQFF. CDR3 in DNA: TGTGCCAGCAGCCTTACCTGGTTAGCCGATGAGCAGTTCTTC. The chain links TRBV28 to TRBJ2-1; D unresolved. CDR3 length: 14 amino acids. V dropped 6 bases and J dropped 8 bases, with 17 bases sitting between them. Germline V gene data show CDR1 as MDHEN and CDR2 as SYDVKM.

The V call is TRBV27, the J call TRBJ2-7; 9 nucleotides line up with TRBD2. CDR3 length: 15 residues. Germline CDR1 reads MNHEY; CDR2 reads SMNVEV (reference sequence). The ends lost 6 bases at V and 2 bases at J; junction bases unmatched: 8. The CDR3 DNA is TGTGCCAGCAGGCCTTATAGCGGGGGCCCCTACGAGCAGTACTTC. It translates to CASRPYSGGPYEQYF.

The V gene is TRBV5-1, the J gene TRBJ2-5, with 9 bases matching TRBD2. Germline V gene data show CDR1 as SGHRS and CDR2 as YFSETQ. This CDR3 has 15 amino acids. J lost 3 bases, V lost 1 base, and 4 bases had no gene match. CDR3 coding DNA: TGCGCCAGCAGCTTGCGCGGGGGGGGAGAAGAGACCCAGTACTTC. Translation: CASSLRGGGEETQYF.

The chain employs TRBV7-9 and TRBJ2-5; 9 positions match TRBD2. The CDR3 is 19 amino acids. J lost 2 bases, V lost 1 base, and 14 bases had no gene match. Looked up from germline, CDR1 is SEHNR and CDR2 is FQNEAQ (reference sequence). This CDR3 reads CASSLVSVAGERLQETQYF. In DNA, the CDR3 is TGTGCCAGCAGCTTAGTTTCTGTAGCGGGAGAGAGACTACAAGAGACCCAGTACTTC.

This chain joins TRBV18 and TRBJ1-2; 8 nucleotides align to TRBD1. The CDR3 sequence is 17 residues long. The V segment lost 2 bases and the J segment 0 bases; nucleotides outside the gene matches: 8. Germline CDR1 is KGHSH and CDR2 is LQKENI. In DNA form, the CDR3 reads TGTGCCAGCTCACCAAGGACGACAGGGGCGTCTAACTATGGCTACACCTTC. It yields the protein CASSPRTTGASNYGYTF.

This clone was picked up one time. The chain joins TRBV5-1 to TRBJ2-7; 10 bases agree with TRBD2. Per germline, CDR1 SGHRS and CDR2 YFSETQ. The CDR3 totals 14 residues. V gave up 9 bases and J gave up 6 bases; unmatched junction bases: 12. The CDR3 reads CANKGEAGGPEQYF. The CDR3, as DNA: TGCGCCAATAAAGGGGAAGCGGGGGGGCCCGAGCAGTACTTC.

The chain recombines TRBV18 with TRBJ1-4; tentatively, D is TRBD1 (5 bases). With 1 base removed from V and 4 bases from J, the gap between germline ends came to 10 bases. Germline lookup yields CDR1 KGHSH and CDR2 LQKENI. CDR3 size: 15 residues. In nucleotides, the CDR3 is TGTGCCAGCTCACCACAAGACAGCCTTAATGAAAAACTGTTTTTT. Its translation is CASSPQDSLNEKLFF. Full variable domain (rest looked up from reference TRBV18 and TRBJ1-4): NAGVMQNPRHLVRRRGQEARLRCSPMKGHSHVYWYRQLPEEGLKFMVYLQKENIIDESGMPKERFSAEFPKEGPSILRIQQVVRGDSAAYFCASSPQDSLNEKLFFGSGTQLSVL.

The chain links TRBV5-4 to TRBJ1-1; 9 bases map to TRBD1. J gave up 4 bases and V 2 bases, and 3 bases lay outside the gene matches. The CDR3 has 14 amino acids. CDR1 and CDR2 from the germline V gene are SGHNT and YYREEE (reference sequence). The DNA for the CDR3 is TGTGCCAGCAGCTTACAGGGGGCAAGCACTGAAGCTTTCTTT. This encodes CASSLQGASTEAFF.

The chain carries TRBV6-1 and TRBJ1-3, with a weak D call TRBD1 (5 bases). The length of the CDR3 is 15 residues. Per the germline V gene, CDR1 is MNHNS and CDR2 is SASEGT. The germline V and J ends were trimmed by 3 bases and 2 bases, with 11 bases remaining between them. The CDR3 sequence: CASSDPGLTGNTIYF. CDR3 coding DNA: TGTGCCAGCAGTGACCCGGGACTTACTGGAAACACCATATATTTT.

The chain couples TRBV29-1 to TRBJ1-1; D unresolved. Germline V CDR1 and CDR2: SQVTM, ANQGSEA. CDR3 length equals 15 residues. Deletions cut 6 bases from V and 0 bases from J, with 17 bases between. This CDR3 reads CSVDNRRFMNTEAFF. The DNA for the CDR3 is TGCAGCGTCGATAACCGCAGATTCATGAACACTGAAGCTTTCTTT.

This chain uses TRBV6-5 with TRBJ2-3; weak D call: TRBD1 (5 bases). Germline V gene sequence: CDR1 MNHEY, CDR2 SVGAGI. V gave up 6 bases and J gave up 3 bases, with 10 bases separating them. This CDR3 is built from 13 residues. CDR3 DNA sequence: TGTGCCAGCAGCAGGGTGGGGACAGATACGCAGTATTTT. It translates to CASSRVGTDTQYF.